This TCR beta chain emerged from a study of PD-1 blockade in mismatch repair-deficient tumors. Only one count was recorded for this clone. The germline gives CDR1 DFQATT, CDR2 SNEGSKA (reference sequence). The CDR3 spans 11 residues. Trimming took off 6 bases at V and 7 bases at J, with 10 bases between the two ends. Using immunoSEQ multiplex PCR, the repertoire was profiled, and TCRdb retains in-frame clones only, with some absent. The sample records 30,000 to 40,000 clones, roughly 84% being singletons. This TCR was recovered from an adult with mismatch repair-deficient cancer. This chain connects TRBV20-1 to TRBJ2-1; no clear D gene. This specimen was peripheral blood, taken 75 to 85 weeks after starting pembrolizumab. CDR3 in amino acids: CSANQVNEQFF. The CDR3 coding sequence is TGCAGTGCAAATCAGGTAAATGAGCAGTTCTTC.